This TCR beta chain was sequenced in a study of radiation and T cells in renal cell carcinoma. Time point described: baseline pretreatment blood. Treatment indicated: 15 Gy SBRT to primary tumor, nephrectomy 4 weeks later. Concerning this clone itself: The antigen is undetermined.

Whole-study results and caveats: Top tumor clonotypes rose in blood 2 weeks post-radiation, then contracted.

Some clones are missing from TCRdb's copy, which holds only in-frame ones; the method was immunoSEQ multiplex PCR. This table has about 140,000 clones, over 80% appearing once. CDR3 length: 14 residues. CDR1 SGHNT and CDR2 YYREEE come from the germline V gene (reference sequence). After removal of 1 base from V and 6 bases from J, the junction contained 5 bases not matched to a gene. The sequencing here drew on blood, taken from a patient whose treatment included radiotherapy and nephrectomy. This receptor was obtained from a woman between 45 and 65 years old with renal cell carcinoma. V gene TRBV5-4 combines with J gene TRBJ2-7; TRBD2 matches at 9 bases. The chain's CDR3 is CASSLSLAGTEQYF. DNA for the CDR3: TGTGCCAGCAGCTTGTCGCTAGCGGGGACCGAGCAGTACTTC.